This TCR beta chain comes out of a study of blood T cell repertoires in COVID-19 (dated by TCRdb to about 2020). Describing the broader study: The collaborator samples originated in the United States, Italy and Spain and spanned the acute and convalescent phases of COVID-19. The material from the prospective study consisted of cDNA or gDNA derived from T cells, B-cell-depleted T cells, or PBMCs. The dataset comprised deeply sampled blood TCRbeta repertoires from subjects exposed to, actively infected with, or recovered from COVID-19. The repertoires were released in a freely available public database intended as a resource for research on the immune response to SARS-CoV-2. Samples came from the ongoing ImmuneRACE study (first 160 participants) plus 1,254 subjects from 6 global collaborators. A de-identified subject ID, COVID-19 status, age in years and sex were almost always included in the sample metadata. HLA class I and class II types, where available, came from metadata supplied by the sample provider rather than from assay-based typing. What the work shows at the level of the full study, not this receptor alone: The amount of clinical and demographic metadata varied by source and participant and was provided uncurated.

Another Seattle source contributed samples from volunteer blood donors who had recovered from COVID-19. Each collaborating institution followed its own protocols to collect whole blood in K2EDTA tubes. For TCRbeta analysis, collaborators shipped samples in one of three forms: frozen whole blood, isolated PBMCs, or DNA extracted from either of those sample types. To note about this clone: Which antigen it targets is not known. No per-base quality is available; no much larger clone lies one base away.

CDR1 and CDR2 are drawn from the germline V gene: SGDLS, YYNGEE. Clipping removes 4 bases from V and 6 bases from J, with 5 as the unmatched junction base count. From its cysteine to its phenylalanine, the CDR3 spans 14 amino acids. Left in the record is the CDR3 DNA by itself, 42 bases read in frame from the first base. The immunoSEQ Assay, a bias-controlled multiplex PCR, was used to amplify TCRbeta CDR3 regions from genomic DNA. The authors' analysis ran thus. The number of nucleated cells in each sample was estimated from the amplification of reference gene primers within the assay. Sequence reads were collapsed and filtered to measure the absolute abundance of every unique TCRbeta CDR3 rearrangement. For each sample, productive Simpson clonality was calculated as the square root of Simpson's diversity index across productive rearrangements. TCRdb provides this immuneACCESS table in a form limited to in-frame rearrangements. Some clones are lacking; in checked studies, under half of them reflect an unresolved V gene, and why the rest are absent is not known. V and J calls and clone size are as listed in that table; D and trimming were resolved from the DNA. This sample has around 250,000 clones in its table, and roughly 80% of those were observed once. The ten largest clones capture about 5% of the sample.

This receptor was identified in a man in his fifties or sixties who had recovered from COVID-19. The receptor chain draws on TRBV9 and TRBJ2-1, with 9 bases in between that match TRBD2. The specimen sequenced was peripheral blood. The CDR3 has the sequence CASSLSGRSNEQFF. The nucleotide sequence is given as TGTGCCAGCAGCTTGAGCGGGAGGAGCAATGAGCAGTTCTTC.